This T cell receptor (beta chain) comes out of a study of OX40 agonist ivuxolimab in advanced cancers. On this clone: Antigen: not known.

Germline CDR1 reads LNHNV; CDR2 reads YYDKDF (reference sequence). V gave up 5 bases and J gave up 6 bases, with 8 bases separating them. The CDR3 is 12 amino acids. Study-level findings and limits: Normalized T-cell clonal expansion was also low in a subset of nonresponders. At 0.1 to 3.0 mg/kg and by week 6, clonal expansion occurred in CD4+ and CD8+ blood T cells.

Using immunoSEQ multiplex PCR, the repertoire was profiled, and TCRdb retains in-frame clones only, with some absent. The table has about 61,000 clones, 70% to 90% seen once; the top ten hold about 2%. Blood draws occurred at baseline, cycle 4 day 1, and cycle 7 day 1. This chain connects TRBV15 to TRBJ2-1, with no clear D. The sample consisted of CD4+ or CD8+ T cells sorted from blood, taken in a trial of the OX40 agonist ivuxolimab. The sequence was obtained from an adult with an advanced solid tumor such as melanoma, head and neck, liver or kidney cancer. CDR3 coding DNA: TGTGCCACCAGCGCTGGGCTCAATGAGCAGTTCTTC. Protein sequence: CATSAGLNEQFF.